This TCR beta chain originates from a study of T cells expressing NK-cell markers. Study-wide context: Researchers got TCR beta repertoires out of sorted CD3+CD56+NKG2C+, CD3+CD56+NKG2C- and CD3+CD56-NKG2C+ T cells. One of the eight sequenced donors was seronegative, whereas the other seven were HCMV-seropositive.

Overall study results and limits: Of CD8+ T cells, roughly 1.0-7.5% belonged to dominant NKG2C+ clonotypes in roughly 6 donors. Among several donors, these clonotypes also ranked first in the CD3+CD56-NKG2C+ fraction.

TCRdb re-called the 5' RACE reads; one entry per CDR3 protein, DNA not given. The table lists about 460,000 distinct CDR3 sequences, with approximately 1.4% in the top ten. On this clonotype: Its antigen is unknown.

This CDR3 spans 12 amino acids. Germline CDR1 and CDR2: MNHEY and SVGEGT. The sequencing sample was made of blood T cells: a sorted CD56 or NKG2C T cell subset, CD4+ or CD8+ T cells, or bulk PBMC T cells (not recorded which). This clonotype originated in a woman in her forties or fifties in good health. The chain couples TRBV6-2 or TRBV6-3 to TRBJ1-3. This chain's CDR3 is CASSPTRNTIYF.